This T cell receptor beta chain is from a study of shared clonotypes between healthy human individuals. The study ran the assay at deep level. Measured with immunoSEQ multiplex PCR; TCRdb has only the in-frame clones, and not every one. The table lists 2 million to 2.5 million clones, 90% to 95% of them singletons. This CDR3 contains 13 residues. The V gene lost 4 bases and the J gene lost 6 bases, with 12 bases spanning the gap. Germline assignment: CDR1 SQVTM and CDR2 ANQGSEA. Specimen: naive CD4+ T cells from PBMCs. The subset here: CD45RA+ positively selected. The receptor was derived from a man between 18 and 29 years old in good health. Some clones in this sample may be carry-over from other donors' samples. The chain combines TRBV29-1 with TRBJ2-2; the D gene is possibly TRBD2 (5 bases). The CDR3 is CSVGTSLPGELFF. CDR3 in DNA: TGCAGCGTTGGGACTTCCCTCCCCGGGGAGCTGTTTTTT.